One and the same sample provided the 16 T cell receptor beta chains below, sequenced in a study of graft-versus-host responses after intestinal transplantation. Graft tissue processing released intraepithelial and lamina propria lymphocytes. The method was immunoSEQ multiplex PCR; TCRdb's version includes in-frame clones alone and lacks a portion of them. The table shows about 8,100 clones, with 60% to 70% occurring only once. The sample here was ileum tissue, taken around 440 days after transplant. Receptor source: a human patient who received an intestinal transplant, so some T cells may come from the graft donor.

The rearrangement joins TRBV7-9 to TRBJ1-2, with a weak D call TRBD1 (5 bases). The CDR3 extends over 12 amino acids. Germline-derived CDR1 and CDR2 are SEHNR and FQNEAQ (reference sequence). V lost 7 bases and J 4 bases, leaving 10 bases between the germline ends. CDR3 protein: CASTDILYGYTF. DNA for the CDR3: TGTGCCAGCACGGACATTCTCTATGGCTACACCTTC.

The DNA for the CDR3 is TGTGCCTGGAGTCTCGGACAGCAGGGGAGTGGAAACACCATATATTTT. Encoded protein: CAWSLGQQGSGNTIYF. V is TRBV30 and J is TRBJ1-3; a possible D gene is TRBD1 (6 bases). CDR1 and CDR2 (germline): GTSNPN, SVGIG (reference sequence). This CDR3 spans 16 amino acids. Between the trimmed V and J ends, which lost 2 bases and 3 bases, there was a span of 17 bases.

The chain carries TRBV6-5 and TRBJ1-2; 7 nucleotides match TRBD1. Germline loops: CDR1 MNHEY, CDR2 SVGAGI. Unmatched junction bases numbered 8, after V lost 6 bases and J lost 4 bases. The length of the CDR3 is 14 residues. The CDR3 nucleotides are TGTGCCAGCAGCCCACCAGGGGGTGTCTATGGCTACACCTTC. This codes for CASSPPGGVYGYTF.

CDR3 coding DNA: TGTGCCAGTAGGGTAACAGGGTACACTGAAGCTTTCTTT. Protein product: CASRVTGYTEAFF. V usage is TRBV19 and J usage is TRBJ1-1, with a tentative D call TRBD1 (6 bases). Trimming cost V 6 bases and J 3 bases, with 11 bases left between them. Germline CDR1 LNHDA, CDR2 SQIVND (reference sequence). The CDR3 has 13 amino acids. Filled out from reference TRBV19 and TRBJ1-1, the complete variable domain reads DGGITQSPKYLFRKEGQNVTLSCEQNLNHDAMYWYRQDPGQGLRLIYYSQIVNDFQKGDIAEGYSVSREKKESFPLTVTSAQKNPTAFYLCASRVTGYTEAFFGQGTRLTVV.

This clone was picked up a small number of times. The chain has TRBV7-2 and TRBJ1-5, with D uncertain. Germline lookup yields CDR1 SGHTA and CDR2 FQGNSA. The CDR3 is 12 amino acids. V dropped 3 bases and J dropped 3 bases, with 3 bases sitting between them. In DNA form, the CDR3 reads TGTGCCAGCAGCTTTTTCAATCAGCCCCAGCATTTT. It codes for CASSFFNQPQHF.

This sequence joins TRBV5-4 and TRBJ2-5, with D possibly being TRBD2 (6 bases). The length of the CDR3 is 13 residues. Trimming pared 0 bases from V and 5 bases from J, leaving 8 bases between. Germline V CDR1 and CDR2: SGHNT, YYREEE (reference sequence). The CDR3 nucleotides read TGTGCCAGCAGCTTGGGGGGGGAGGAGACCCAGTACTTC. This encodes CASSLGGEETQYF. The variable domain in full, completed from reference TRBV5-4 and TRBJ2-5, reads ETGVTQSPTHLIKTRGQQVTLRCSSQSGHNTVSWYQQALGQGPQFIFQYYREEENGRGNFPPRFSGLQFPNYSSELNVNALELDDSALYLCASSLGGEETQYFGPGTRLLVL.

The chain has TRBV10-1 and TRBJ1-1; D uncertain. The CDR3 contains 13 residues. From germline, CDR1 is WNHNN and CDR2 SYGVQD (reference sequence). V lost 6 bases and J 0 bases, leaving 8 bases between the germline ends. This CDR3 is CASRVGMNTEAFF. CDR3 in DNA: TGCGCCAGCAGGGTAGGCATGAACACTGAAGCTTTCTTT.

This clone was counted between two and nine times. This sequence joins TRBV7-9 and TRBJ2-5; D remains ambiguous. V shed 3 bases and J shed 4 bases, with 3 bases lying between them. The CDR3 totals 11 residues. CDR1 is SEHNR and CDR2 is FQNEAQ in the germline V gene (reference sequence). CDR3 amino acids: CASSFGETQYF. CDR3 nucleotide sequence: TGTGCCAGCAGCTTCGGAGAGACCCAGTACTTC.

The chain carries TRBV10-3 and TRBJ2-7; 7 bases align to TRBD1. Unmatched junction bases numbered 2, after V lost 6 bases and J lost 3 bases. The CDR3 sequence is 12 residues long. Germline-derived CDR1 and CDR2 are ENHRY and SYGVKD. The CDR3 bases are TGTGCCATCAGCGACAGGGACTACGAGCAGTACTTC. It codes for CAISDRDYEQYF.

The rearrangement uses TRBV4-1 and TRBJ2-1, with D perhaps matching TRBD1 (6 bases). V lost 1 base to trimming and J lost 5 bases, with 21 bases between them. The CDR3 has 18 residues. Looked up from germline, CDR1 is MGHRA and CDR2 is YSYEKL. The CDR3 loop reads CASSQAFQGQRANNEQFF. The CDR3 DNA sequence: TGCGCCAGCAGCCAAGCCTTCCAGGGACAACGGGCGAACAATGAGCAGTTCTTC.

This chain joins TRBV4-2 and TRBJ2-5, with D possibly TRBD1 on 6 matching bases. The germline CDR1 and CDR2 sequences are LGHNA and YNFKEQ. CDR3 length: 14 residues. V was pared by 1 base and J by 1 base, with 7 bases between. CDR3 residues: CASSQGQAQETQYF. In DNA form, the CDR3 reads TGTGCCAGCAGCCAAGGACAGGCCCAAGAGACCCAGTACTTC.

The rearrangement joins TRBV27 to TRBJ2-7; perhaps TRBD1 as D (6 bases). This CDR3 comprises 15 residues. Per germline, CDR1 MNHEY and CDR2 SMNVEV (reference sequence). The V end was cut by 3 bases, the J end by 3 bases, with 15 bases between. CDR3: CASSLARGFFYEQYF. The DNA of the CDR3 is TGTGCCAGCAGTTTGGCCAGGGGATTTTTCTACGAGCAGTACTTC.

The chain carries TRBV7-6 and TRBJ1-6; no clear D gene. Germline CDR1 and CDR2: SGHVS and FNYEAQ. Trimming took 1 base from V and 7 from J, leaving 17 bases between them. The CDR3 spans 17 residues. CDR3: CASSLGGWQAINSPLHF. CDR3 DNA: TGTGCCAGCAGCTTAGGGGGTTGGCAGGCGATAAATTCACCCCTCCACTTT.

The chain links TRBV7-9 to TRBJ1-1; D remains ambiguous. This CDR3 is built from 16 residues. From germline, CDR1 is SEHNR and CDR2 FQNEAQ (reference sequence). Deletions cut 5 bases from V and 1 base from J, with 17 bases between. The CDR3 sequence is CASSAPLGIGNTEAFF. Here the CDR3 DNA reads TGTGCCAGCAGCGCCCCTCTGGGGATTGGGAACACTGAAGCTTTCTTT.

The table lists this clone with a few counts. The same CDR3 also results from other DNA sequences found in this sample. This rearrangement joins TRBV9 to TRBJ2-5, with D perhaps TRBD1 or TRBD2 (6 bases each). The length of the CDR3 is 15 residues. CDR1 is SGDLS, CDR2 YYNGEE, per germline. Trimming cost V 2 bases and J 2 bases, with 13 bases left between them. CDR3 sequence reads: CASSVYGGLQETQYF. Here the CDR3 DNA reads TGTGCCAGCAGCGTGTACGGGGGCCTACAAGAGACCCAGTACTTC.

CDR3 sequence reads: CAISPPGGGPRNEQFF. The CDR3 DNA is TGTGCCATCAGTCCACCAGGGGGGGGGCCGAGGAATGAGCAGTTCTTC. The chain joins TRBV10-3 to TRBJ2-1; either TRBD1 or TRBD2 may fit D (7 bases each). V was trimmed by 5 bases and J by 7 bases, leaving 21 bases between them. In germline, CDR1 is ENHRY, CDR2 SYGVKD. The CDR3 has 16 amino acids.